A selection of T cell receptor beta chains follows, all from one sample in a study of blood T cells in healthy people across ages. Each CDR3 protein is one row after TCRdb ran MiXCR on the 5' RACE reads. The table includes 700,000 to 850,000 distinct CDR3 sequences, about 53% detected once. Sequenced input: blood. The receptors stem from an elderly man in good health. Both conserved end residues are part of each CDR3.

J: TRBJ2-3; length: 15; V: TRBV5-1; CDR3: CASSLVGGRQDTQYF
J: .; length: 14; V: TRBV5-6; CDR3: CASSWRAGNDEQYF
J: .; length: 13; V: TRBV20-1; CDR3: CSAREGGGETQYF
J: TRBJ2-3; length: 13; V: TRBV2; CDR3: CASSEVPWRYAYF
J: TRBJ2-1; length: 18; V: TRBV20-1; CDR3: CSARPGLAGGAAYSEQFF
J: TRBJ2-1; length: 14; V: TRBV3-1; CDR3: CASRLAGPNNEQFF
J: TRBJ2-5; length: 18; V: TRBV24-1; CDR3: CATSDPENRGGIQETQYF
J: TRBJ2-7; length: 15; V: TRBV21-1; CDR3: CASSKDSGTALEQYF
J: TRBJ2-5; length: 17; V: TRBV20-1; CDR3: CSARSAAVATGVETQYF
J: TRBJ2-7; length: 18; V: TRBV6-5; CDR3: CASSYRPPTSGPSYGQYF
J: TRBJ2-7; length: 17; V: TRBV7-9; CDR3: CASSLGPPPSGSYEQYF
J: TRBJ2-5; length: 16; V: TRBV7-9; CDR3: CASSFALAEGAETQYF
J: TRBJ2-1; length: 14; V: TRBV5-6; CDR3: CASHERGGVNEQFF
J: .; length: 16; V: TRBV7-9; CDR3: CASSRPGGPMDYEQYF
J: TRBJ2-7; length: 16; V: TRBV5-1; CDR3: CASSLVKGTDLREQYF
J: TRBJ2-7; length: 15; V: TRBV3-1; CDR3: CASSQRQGPSLEQYF
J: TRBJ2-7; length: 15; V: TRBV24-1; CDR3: CATSESSGPMYEQYF
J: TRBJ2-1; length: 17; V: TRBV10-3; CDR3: CAISRTSGRTSGNEQFF
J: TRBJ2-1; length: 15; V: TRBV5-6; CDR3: CASIPAGVRYNEQFF
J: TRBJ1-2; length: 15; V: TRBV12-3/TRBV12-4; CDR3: CASSPYRGSRYGYTF
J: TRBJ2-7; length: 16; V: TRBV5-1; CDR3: CASSGGQGGVSYEQYF
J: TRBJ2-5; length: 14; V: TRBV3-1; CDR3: CASSQDPPTGEQYF
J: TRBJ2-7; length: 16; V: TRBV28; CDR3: CASSFPSGNLLTKQYF
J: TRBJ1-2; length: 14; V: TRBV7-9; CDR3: CASSARGSSWGYTF
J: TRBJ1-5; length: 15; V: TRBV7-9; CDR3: CASSSGQGVNQPQHF
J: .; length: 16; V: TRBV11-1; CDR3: CASSSRLVSPPETQYF
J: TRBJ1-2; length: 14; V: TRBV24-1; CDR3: CATSDIDSLSGYTF
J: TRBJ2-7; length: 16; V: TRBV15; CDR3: CATSRDRGLAGYEQYF
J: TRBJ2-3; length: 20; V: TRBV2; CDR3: CASSPRVVRRPGLEHRYAYF
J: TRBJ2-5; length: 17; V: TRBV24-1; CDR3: CATSDPSGSASQETQYF
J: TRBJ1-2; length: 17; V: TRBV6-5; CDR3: CASSFSPGAGGYYGYTF
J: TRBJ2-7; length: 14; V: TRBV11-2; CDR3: CASSLGAGPYEQYF
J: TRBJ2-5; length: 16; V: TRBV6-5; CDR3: CASSYSNRGWGETQYF
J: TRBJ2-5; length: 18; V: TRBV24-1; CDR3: CATSVPSGGGSSYNEQYF
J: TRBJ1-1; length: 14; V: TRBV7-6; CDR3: CASSAMGWGTEAFF
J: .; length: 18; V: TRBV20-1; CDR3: CSARSRFAGGGPQETQYF
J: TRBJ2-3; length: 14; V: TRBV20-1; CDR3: CSATGTGRTDTQYF
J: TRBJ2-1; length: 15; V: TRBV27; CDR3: CASSSRQGAYNEQFF
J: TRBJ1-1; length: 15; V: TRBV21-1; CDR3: CASSKDLGGNTEAFF
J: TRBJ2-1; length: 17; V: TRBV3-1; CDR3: CASSQDRSGGFSNEQFF